A single sample gave rise to the 23 T cell receptor beta chains below, sequenced in a study of T cell repertoires in cytomegalovirus infection. These receptors' targets are unknown. MiXCR was run by TCRdb on the reads, yielding one entry per CDR3 protein. The sample records some 940,000 distinct CDR3 sequences, roughly 31% being singletons. Specimen: cultured CD8+ T cells from PBMCs, collected from culture after CMV antigen stimulation. These receptors originate from a human donor in good health (CMV status not recorded). Some clones in this sample may be carry-over from other donors' samples.

This clonotype has only a few counts. This chain links TRBV12-3 or TRBV12-4 with TRBJ2-1; D remains unclear. The CDR3 is 12 residues long. The V gene lost 5 bases and the J gene lost 9 bases, with 11 bases spanning the gap. CDR3 amino acids: CASSMAVPEQFF. The CDR3 coding sequence is TGTGCCAGCAGTATGGCTGTACCTGAGCAGTTCTTC.

Here the CDR3 reads CASSQDPRLAGRNEQFF. CDR3 nucleotide sequence: TGTGCCAGCAGCCAGGACCCCCGACTAGCGGGCCGCAATGAGCAGTTCTTC. The gene calls are TRBV3-1 and TRBJ2-1; the match to TRBD2 covers 10 bases. CDR1 and CDR2 from the germline V gene are LGHDT and YNNKEL (reference sequence). There are 17 residues in the CDR3. J lost 6 bases, V lost 3 bases, and 11 bases had no gene match.

In its sample, this clonotype was seen many times. The chain combines TRBV7-2 with TRBJ1-1; D is undetermined. The length of the CDR3 is 15 residues. The V gene lost 1 base and the J gene lost 0 bases, with 9 bases spanning the gap. Germline CDR1 is SGHTA and CDR2 is FQGNSA. As DNA, the CDR3 is TGTGCCAGCAGCTTAGAACCCAGATTGAACACTGAAGCTTTCTTT. It translates to CASSLEPRLNTEAFF.

This clonotype was observed a few times. The CDR3 region is CATAGTVTFF. DNA of the CDR3: TGTGCCACCGCAGGGACAGTTACTTTCTTT. The J gene is TRBJ1-1, the V gene TRBV10-3, with 7 positions matching TRBD1. CDR3 size: 10 residues. With V trimmed by 10 bases and J by 12 bases, 8 bases remained unmatched. Per the germline V gene, CDR1 is ENHRY and CDR2 is SYGVKD.

This clonotype was seen repeatedly, ten times or more. This rearrangement joins TRBV20-1 to TRBJ2-1; tentative D call: TRBD2 (5 bases). Germline CDR1 is DFQATT and CDR2 is SNEGSKA (reference sequence). Trimming cost V 6 bases and J 2 bases, with 11 bases left between them. The CDR3 loop spans 13 amino acids. In DNA form, the CDR3 reads TGCAGTGCAGACGGGAAGGCCTACAATGAGCAGTTCTTC. Its translation is CSADGKAYNEQFF.

This clonotype was seen ten or more times. The chain couples TRBV12-3 or TRBV12-4 to TRBJ2-5, with 11 bases matching TRBD1. There are 16 residues in the CDR3. V lost 3 bases and J lost 4; bases outside the gene matches: 7. CDR3 amino acids: CASSFGQGALRETQYF. CDR3 sequence (DNA): TGTGCCAGCAGTTTTGGACAGGGGGCGCTTAGAGAGACCCAGTACTTC.

This clonotype was recorded many times. The rearrangement uses TRBV10-2 and TRBJ1-5; 7 positions match TRBD1. V trimming: 3 bases; J trimming: 3 bases; junction bases outside the gene matches: 5. CDR1 and CDR2 from the germline V gene are WSHSY and SAAADI. There are 15 residues in the CDR3. The DNA for the CDR3 is TGCGCCAGCAGTGATGACAGGGTGGACAATCAGCCCCAGCATTTT. Encoded protein: CASSDDRVDNQPQHF.

This clonotype was detected a few times. The CDR3: CASSYSKKNTGELFF. CDR3 bases: TGTGCCAGCAGTTACTCGAAAAAGAACACCGGGGAGCTGTTTTTT. The gene calls are TRBV6-5 and TRBJ2-2; D gene ambiguous. The germline V gene encodes CDR1 MNHEY and CDR2 SVGAGI. The germline V and J ends were trimmed by 0 bases and 1 base, with 6 bases remaining between them. The CDR3 contains 15 residues.

This chain connects TRBV6-4 to TRBJ2-6; D not certain. The germline CDR1 and CDR2 sequences are MRHNA and SNTAGT. The ends were cut back, 0 bases at V and 2 bases at J, with 5 bases in the middle. The length of the CDR3 is 15 residues. The CDR3 region has the DNA TGTGCCAGCAGTGACTCCCGCACTGGGGCCAACGTCCTGACTTTC. Translated: CASSDSRTGANVLTF.

The chain couples TRBV2 to TRBJ2-7; D call uncertain. Germline values: CDR1 SNHLY, CDR2 FYNNEI. This CDR3 spans 12 amino acids. V was trimmed by 5 bases and J by 1 base, leaving 6 bases between them. The CDR3 spells CASSMGSYEQYV. CDR3 bases: TGTGCCAGCAGTATGGGGTCCTACGAGCAGTACGTC.

The CDR3 DNA follows: TGTGCCAGCAGCTTAATAGGAGGCACATACACCGGGGAGCTGTTTTTT. This gives the protein CASSLIGGTYTGELFF. The chain links TRBV7-9 to TRBJ2-2; a weak D match, TRBD2 (5 bases). V was shortened by 2 bases and J by 3 bases, with 13 bases between the two germline ends. CDR1 and CDR2 from the germline V gene are SEHNR and FQNEAQ (reference sequence). The CDR3 runs 16 residues.

The CDR3, as DNA: TGTGCCAGCACAGGGGGGGGGGGCGTGAACACTGAAGCTTTCTTT. It is translated as CASTGGGGVNTEAFF. The chain links TRBV7-9 to TRBJ1-1; TRBD1 aligns across 7 bases. There are 15 residues in the CDR3. The V segment lost 7 bases and the J segment 0 bases; nucleotides outside the gene matches: 8. Germline V gives CDR1 SEHNR, CDR2 FQNEAQ (reference sequence).

This clonotype was seen repeatedly, ten times or more. The CDR3 sequence is CASSRDRDTYEQYF. Here the CDR3 DNA reads TGCGCCAGCAGCCGGGACAGGGATACCTACGAGCAGTACTTC. The rearrangement joins TRBV4-1 to TRBJ2-7; 9 nucleotides align to TRBD1. Germline values: CDR1 MGHRA, CDR2 YSYEKL. V shed 4 bases and J 2 bases; nucleotides not matched to a gene: 3. The CDR3 sequence is 14 residues long.

This sequence joins TRBV5-1 and TRBJ1-2; TRBD1 matches 7 bases. The CDR3 is made up of 13 amino acids. Trimming removed 4 bases from V and 7 bases from J; junction bases left unmatched: 7. The germline gives CDR1 SGHRS, CDR2 YFSETQ. The CDR3 DNA sequence: TGCGCCAGCAGCCGTGACAGGGTCCTTGGCTACACCTTC. It is translated as CASSRDRVLGYTF.

The gene calls are TRBV27 and TRBJ1-3, with 8 positions matching TRBD1. Germline V CDR1 and CDR2: MNHEY, SMNVEV (reference sequence). The CDR3 is made up of 16 amino acids. Trimming took 5 bases from V and 3 from J; bases not matched to a gene: 9. CDR3 DNA: TGTGCCAGCAGTGGCCGGGACAGGTTATTTGGAAACACCATATATTTT. This translates into CASSGRDRLFGNTIYF.

Regarding this clonotype: A read error may explain this, as a much larger clone is one base away. V gene TRBV28 combines with J gene TRBJ1-5; the D is unclear. Looked up from germline, CDR1 is MDHEN and CDR2 is SYDVKM. V was pared by 5 bases and J by 3 bases, with 17 bases between. The CDR3 loop spans 16 amino acids. CDR3 in amino acids: CASSDPGIGNNQPQHF. CDR3 bases: TGTGCCAGCAGTGACCCCGGGATAGGGAACAATCAGCCCCAGCATTTT.

CDR3 region: CATSGDPTLEQYV. The DNA of the CDR3 is TGTGCCACCAGCGGGGACCCTACCCTCGAGCAGTACGTC. The chain joins TRBV15 to TRBJ2-7, with D perhaps matching TRBD1 or TRBD2 (5 bases each). The CDR3 sequence is 13 residues long. Germline CDR1 reads LNHNV; CDR2 reads YYDKDF (reference sequence). The V end lost 5 bases, the J end lost 6 bases, and 14 bases lay between the germline ends.

This clonotype was recorded many times. The chain couples TRBV7-8 to TRBJ2-1, with D unresolved. The ends were cut back, 4 bases at V and 9 bases at J, with 13 bases in the middle. The CDR3 has 13 amino acids. Germline V CDR1 and CDR2: SGHVS, FQNEAQ. The CDR3 DNA reads as TGTGCCAGCAGCTGGGGTTTACACCCTGAGCAGTTCTTC. Translated: CASSWGLHPEQFF.

This clonotype occurred many times. The CDR3 protein is CASRPDRGDDEQFF. The CDR3 DNA sequence: TGTGCCAGCAGGCCTGACAGGGGCGATGATGAGCAGTTCTTC. The chain has TRBV7-6 and TRBJ2-1, with 8 bases identical to TRBD1. The CDR3 loop spans 14 amino acids. Germline V gives CDR1 SGHVS, CDR2 FNYEAQ. The ends lost 6 bases at V and 8 bases at J; junction bases unmatched: 9.

The chain uses TRBV15 and TRBJ2-5; D is perhaps TRBD1 (6 bases). Trimming took off 5 bases at V and 4 bases at J, with 14 bases between the two ends. CDR1 and CDR2 from the germline V gene are LNHNV and YYDKDF (reference sequence). The CDR3 is made up of 14 amino acids. The CDR3 sequence: CATSGTPSGETQYF. CDR3 DNA: TGTGCCACCAGCGGGACACCCTCGGGAGAGACCCAGTACTTC.

The V call is TRBV29-1, the J call TRBJ1-1; 8 nucleotides line up with TRBD1. The CDR3 runs to 14 residues. Germline CDR1 reads SQVTM; CDR2 reads ANQGSEA. Trimming took 6 bases from V and 3 from J; bases not matched to a gene: 9. As DNA, the CDR3 is TGCAGCGTCGATACAGGGGGGGACGACACTGAAGCTTTCTTT. Amino acids: CSVDTGGDDTEAFF. Drawing the rest from reference TRBV29-1 and TRBJ1-1, the complete variable domain is SAVISQKPSRDICQRGTSLTIQCQVDSQVTMMFWYRQQPGQSLTLIATANQGSEATYESGFVIDKFPISRPNLTFSTLTVSNMSPEDSSIYLCSVDTGGDDTEAFFGQGTRLTVV.

V is TRBV7-9 and J is TRBJ2-3; D remains unclear. The length of the CDR3 is 15 residues. CDR1 and CDR2 from the germline V gene are SEHNR and FQNEAQ (reference sequence). Trimming stripped 6 bases from V and 0 bases from J, with 13 bases between. Here the CDR3 DNA reads TGTGCCAGCAGACCCCCCGTTGTTAGCACAGATACGCAGTATTTT. This gives the protein CASRPPVVSTDTQYF.

This clonotype was counted only a few times. The chain recombines TRBV12-3 or TRBV12-4 with TRBJ1-4; D uncertain. V was trimmed by 0 bases and J by 7 bases, leaving 9 bases between them. This CDR3 spans 14 amino acids. Written as DNA, the CDR3 is TGTGCCAGCAGTTTAGCCGGGGTGGTTGAAAAACTGTTTTTT. It translates to CASSLAGVVEKLFF.